Described below is a single TCR beta chain sequence and its context. Antigen unknown. The CDR3 spans 14 residues. CDR1 is SGHDN and CDR2 is FVKESK in the germline V gene. Trimming took 0 bases from V and 14 from J; bases not matched to a gene: 10. This entry belongs to a study of T cell repertoires in ileal Crohn's disease. For the study at large: Every patient was operated on for stricturing (around 61%) or penetrating (approximately 40%) complications. Thiopurines (11) or anti-TNF agents (approximately 20) were given postoperatively to about half. The study's findings and limits: The median delay to postoperative endoscopy was about 7 months.

The time point here: neoterminal ileum biopsy at postoperative endoscopy, about 6 months after surgery. Sequencing was performed with immunoSEQ multiplex PCR; in TCRdb, only in-frame clones are kept and a portion is missing. The data show more than 10,000 clones, approximately 80% seen once. The sequence derives from an adult with Crohn's disease. The chain joins TRBV14 to TRBJ2-1, with 7 bases identical to TRBD1. Sequences were obtained from ileal tissue. The CDR3 DNA reads TGTGCCAGCAGCCAAGAGTTACGACAGGGAGAAAAGTTCTTC. Amino acids: CASSQELRQGEKFF.